The 31 T cell receptor beta chains below all came from one sample that was sequenced in a study of Graves' ophthalmopathy and Graves' hyperthyroidism. The authors amplified TCR beta CDR3 regions from RNA transcripts. After a first-round RT-PCR with HTBI primers, a second-round multiplex PCR was run. TCRdb ran MiXCR on the multiplex PCR reads and lists one entry per CDR3 protein. The table has some 350,000 distinct CDR3 sequences, 17% seen once. The sequenced material came from peripheral blood. These TCRs come from an adult woman with stable Graves' hyperthyroidism.

This clonotype was detected many times. The chain joins TRBV30 to TRBJ1-6, with D unclear. The CDR3 runs to 14 residues. V lost 3 bases and J lost 9, with 15 bases in between. Germline V gives CDR1 GTSNPN, CDR2 SVGIG (reference sequence). The CDR3 DNA is TGTGCCTGGAGGGGTGCAATGTTGGGTTCACCCCTCCACTTT. Translated: CAWRGAMLGSPLHF.

In this sample, this clonotype turned up many times. The rearrangement joins TRBV12-3 or TRBV12-4 to TRBJ2-7; the D is unclear. V gave up 3 bases and J gave up 0 bases, with 3 bases separating them. The CDR3 length is 12 residues. CDR3 in amino acids: CASSFVSYEQYF. DNA of the CDR3: TGTGCCAGCAGTTTTGTCTCCTACGAGCAGTACTTC.

This clonotype occurred many times. The genes are TRBV7-9 and TRBJ2-5; TRBD1 matches at 7 bases. Germline-derived CDR1 and CDR2 are SEHNR and FQNEAQ (reference sequence). V was pared by 4 bases and J by 7 bases, with 15 bases of the junction left unmatched. CDR3 length: 16 amino acids. The CDR3 sequence is CASSSGLDRALGTQYF. The CDR3 region has the DNA TGTGCCAGCAGCTCCGGGCTCGACAGGGCCTTGGGGACCCAGTACTTC. The whole variable domain, remainder taken from reference TRBV7-9 and TRBJ2-5, is DTGVSQNPRHKITKRGQNVTFRCDPISEHNRLYWYRQTLGQGPEFLTYFQNEAQLEKSRLLSDRFSAERPKGSFSTLEIQRTEQGDSAMYLCASSSGLDRALGTQYFGPGTRLLVL.

The chain employs TRBV20-1 and TRBJ1-1; a weak D match, TRBD1 (5 bases). The V end lost 5 bases, the J end lost 8 bases, and 21 bases lay between the germline ends. The CDR3 covers 14 residues. The germline V gene encodes CDR1 DFQATT and CDR2 SNEGSKA (reference sequence). The DNA for the CDR3 is TGCAGTGCTGCCTCCGGACACCCTGGAGAGGAAGCTTTCTTT. Translation: CSAASGHPGEEAFF.

This clonotype was detected only a few times. V is TRBV19 and J is TRBJ2-1; 8 bases line up with TRBD1. The V gene's germline CDR1 is LNHDA and CDR2 SQIVND (reference sequence). V gave up 9 bases and J gave up 6 bases; unmatched junction bases: 13. The CDR3 totals 15 residues. The CDR3 bases are TGTGCCAGCAAGGGTAGGACAGGGTCTGGCAATGAGCAGTTCTTC. Protein sequence: CASKGRTGSGNEQFF.

This clonotype was recorded at least ten times. J is TRBJ2-7 and V is TRBV6-2 or TRBV6-3; D remains unclear. Germline CDR1 reads MNHEY; CDR2 reads SVGEGT. This CDR3 comprises 12 residues. Trimming pared 3 bases from V and 7 bases from J, leaving 10 bases between. The DNA for the CDR3 is TGTGCCAGCAGTTATAACCCGGGTGAGCAGTACTTC. It yields the protein CASSYNPGEQYF.

This clonotype was seen many times. The CDR3 region has the DNA TGTGCCAGCAGATGGGGGCCCTCCACTGAAGCTTTCTTT. Its translation is CASRWGPSTEAFF. The chain joins TRBV27 to TRBJ1-1; D might be TRBD1 (6 bases). Germline loops: CDR1 MNHEY, CDR2 SMNVEV (reference sequence). The CDR3 runs to 13 residues. The V end lost 6 bases, the J end lost 4 bases, and 12 bases lay between the germline ends.

This clonotype showed up just a few times. The CDR3 protein is CASSLGTGSQYSNQPQHF. The CDR3 coding sequence is TGTGCCAGCAGTCTCGGGACAGGGTCTCAGTATAGCAATCAGCCCCAGCATTTT. The chain links TRBV6-2 or TRBV6-3 to TRBJ1-5, with TRBD1 identical over 9 bases. The CDR3 has 18 amino acids. Unmatched junction bases numbered 11, after V lost 5 bases and J lost 0 bases. Germline CDR1 MNHEY, CDR2 SVGEGT.

This clonotype was seen many times. The CDR3 DNA is TGTGCCAGCTCACCACCGTCGACGGTCTCTGGAAACACCATATATTTT. Its protein product is CASSPPSTVSGNTIYF. J is TRBJ1-3 and V is TRBV18, with D unclear. Germline V gives CDR1 KGHSH, CDR2 LQKENI. Between the trimmed V and J ends, which lost 0 bases and 0 bases, there was a span of 9 bases. This CDR3 spans 16 amino acids.

This clonotype was counted ten times or more. The rearrangement links TRBV5-1 to TRBJ2-5; 10 nucleotides agree with TRBD2. Per germline, CDR1 SGHRS and CDR2 YFSETQ. Unmatched junction bases numbered 9, after V lost 0 bases and J lost 4 bases. The CDR3 runs to 17 residues. CDR3 region: CASSLEASGSSRETQYF. The CDR3 region has the DNA TGCGCCAGCAGCTTGGAGGCTAGCGGGAGTAGTCGAGAGACCCAGTACTTC. Full variable domain (remainder filled in from reference TRBV5-1 and TRBJ2-5): KAGVTQTPRYLIKTRGQQVTLSCSPISGHRSVSWYQQTPGQGLQFLFEYFSETQRNKGNFPGRFSGRQFSNSRSEMNVSTLELGDSALYLCASSLEASGSSRETQYFGPGTRLLVL.

This clonotype was observed at least ten times. This chain joins TRBV28 and TRBJ2-6; TRBD1 matches 8 bases. Trimming cost V 4 bases and J 3 bases; bases outside gene matches: 11. Germline CDR1 is MDHEN and CDR2 is SYDVKM. The CDR3 extends over 18 amino acids. The CDR3 reads CASSSGQGGLIGANVLTF. The DNA for the CDR3 is TGTGCCAGCAGTTCCGGACAGGGTGGATTAATTGGGGCCAACGTCCTGACTTTC.

Ten or more counts support this clonotype. V gene TRBV28 combines with J gene TRBJ1-1, with D possibly being TRBD1 (5 bases). Germline CDR1 is MDHEN and CDR2 is SYDVKM. The germline V and J ends were trimmed by 5 bases and 8 bases, with 18 bases remaining between them. This CDR3 spans 14 amino acids. CDR3 protein: CASSRDEGRYEAFF. Here the CDR3 DNA reads TGTGCCAGCAGTCGGGATGAGGGGCGCTACGAAGCTTTCTTT.

The chain carries TRBV5-1 and TRBJ2-2, with D possibly matching TRBD2 (5 bases). Trimming stripped 4 bases from V and 7 bases from J, with 14 bases between. In germline, CDR1 is SGHRS, CDR2 YFSETQ. The CDR3 totals 14 residues. CDR3 sequence reads: CASSGGDTVGELFF. CDR3 nucleotide sequence: TGCGCCAGCAGCGGAGGAGACACGGTCGGGGAGCTGTTTTTT.

This clonotype came up many times. The chain recombines TRBV15 with TRBJ1-2; D remains ambiguous. The CDR3 spans 19 residues. Germline CDR1 is LNHNV and CDR2 is YYDKDF (reference sequence). Trimming took 1 base from V and 2 from J, leaving 23 bases between them. The CDR3 coding sequence is TGTGCCACCAGCAGAGGAGAAACATTGGTGTGGGCCCCAAACTATGGCTACACCTTC. It encodes CATSRGETLVWAPNYGYTF.

This clonotype occurred many times. Compared with germline, one end of the junction differs, possibly owing to a read error. This sequence joins TRBV12-3 or TRBV12-4 and TRBJ1-2; D ambiguous. The CDR3 sequence is 15 residues long. The chain's CDR3 is CAGSFGSRANYGYTF. CDR3 DNA: TGTGCCGGCAGTTTCGGCAGCAGAGCCAACTATGGCTACACCTTC.

The chain is built from TRBV30 and TRBJ1-2; TRBD1 is a possible D gene (6 bases). Trimming left V 3 bases short and J 6 bases short, with 14 bases between. Germline loops: CDR1 GTSNPN, CDR2 SVGIG (reference sequence). The CDR3 is 13 residues long. The CDR3 DNA reads as TGTGCCTGGAGGGTCGGGGGGCTACATGGCTACACCTTC. Translating gives CAWRVGGLHGYTF.

This clonotype was recorded many times. The CDR3 DNA reads as TGTGCCAGCAGCTCAGCGGTCGGGGGCGTGAACACTGAAGCTTTCTTT. Translated: CASSSAVGGVNTEAFF. This rearrangement joins TRBV12-3 or TRBV12-4 to TRBJ1-1, with D possibly being TRBD1 (6 bases). V was cut by 6 bases and J by 0 bases, with 17 bases left in between. The CDR3 length is 16 residues.

This clonotype has a count of ten or more. The chain uses TRBV20-1 and TRBJ1-5, with a weak D call TRBD1 (6 bases). The CDR3 is 14 residues long. Germline loops: CDR1 DFQATT, CDR2 SNEGSKA (reference sequence). Trimming pared 5 bases from V and 6 bases from J, leaving 17 bases between. CDR3 coding DNA: TGCAGTGCTGGGGAAGGGGGAGGGGGTCAGCCCCAGCATTTT. Its translation is CSAGEGGGGQPQHF.

This clonotype was counted only a few times. The chain carries TRBV20-1 and TRBJ2-2; 8 nucleotides line up with TRBD2. This CDR3 has 13 amino acids. CDR1 and CDR2 (germline): DFQATT, SNEGSKA (reference sequence). Trimming cost V 6 bases and J 6 bases; bases outside gene matches: 6. This CDR3 reads CSALAGRPGELFF. The CDR3 DNA follows: TGCAGTGCCTTAGCGGGACGACCCGGGGAGCTGTTTTTT.

This clonotype was recorded at least ten times. The chain combines TRBV5-1 with TRBJ1-1; D gene uncertain. Germline V gene sequence: CDR1 SGHRS, CDR2 YFSETQ. This CDR3 has 13 residues. The V end lost 1 base, the J end lost 6 bases, and 10 bases lay between the germline ends. The CDR3 nucleotides read TGCGCCAGCAGCTTGATAGCGGGCGCTGAAGCTTTCTTT. This translates into CASSLIAGAEAFF.

The rearrangement links TRBV2 to TRBJ1-3; D is perhaps TRBD1 (6 bases). Trimming cost V 7 bases and J 0 bases, with 19 bases left between them. The CDR3 loop spans 17 amino acids. Germline V gene lookup returns CDR1 SNHLY and CDR2 FYNNEI. This CDR3 is CASNTDSPIGSGNTIYF. The CDR3 DNA follows: TGTGCCAGCAACACGGACAGTCCTATAGGCTCTGGAAACACCATATATTTT.

The chain links TRBV6-1 to TRBJ1-1; tentative D call: TRBD1 (5 bases). The CDR3 covers 15 residues. V dropped 0 bases and J dropped 1 base, with 9 bases sitting between them. Germline V gene lookup returns CDR1 MNHNS and CDR2 SASEGT. The CDR3 DNA follows: TGTGCCAGCAGTGAAGCGCCCGGGGCGAACACTGAAGCTTTCTTT. Protein: CASSEAPGANTEAFF.

At least ten counts were recorded for this clonotype. V gene TRBV6-5 combines with J gene TRBJ2-5, with TRBD1 identical over 8 bases. This CDR3 is built from 14 residues. Germline assignment: CDR1 MNHEY and CDR2 SVGAGI. Unmatched junction bases numbered 5, after V lost 3 bases and J lost 5 bases. The CDR3 DNA follows: TGTGCCAGCAGTTATAACAGGGGGTCTGAGACCCAGTACTTC. As protein: CASSYNRGSETQYF.

This clonotype was counted at least ten times. The rearrangement links TRBV19 to TRBJ2-3; 9 nucleotides agree with TRBD2. Germline trimming cut 5 bases from V and 9 bases from J; bases unmatched to any gene: 15. Germline-derived CDR1 and CDR2 are LNHDA and SQIVND (reference sequence). This CDR3 is 16 amino acids long. The CDR3 DNA follows: TGTGCCAGTAGTGGGTTACTAGCGGGTGATTCGAGAACGCAGTATTTT. Its translation is CASSGLLAGDSRTQYF.

This clonotype has a count of ten or more. The chain joins TRBV10-3 to TRBJ2-5; no clear D gene. Trimming took off 4 bases at V and 1 base at J, with 7 bases between the two ends. CDR1 is ENHRY and CDR2 is SYGVKD in the germline V gene. This CDR3 is 13 amino acids long. CDR3 in amino acids: CAISAGTQETQYF. The CDR3 DNA reads TGTGCCATCAGTGCTGGAACCCAAGAGACCCAGTACTTC.

This clonotype was found a few times. A single base separates this from a much larger clone, so it may be a read error. This chain connects TRBV20-1 to TRBJ1-6; D is perhaps TRBD1 (5 bases). The CDR3 loop spans 15 amino acids. The V gene's germline CDR1 is DFQATT and CDR2 SNEGSKA (reference sequence). The chain's CDR3 is CSARGPGGTNSHLHF. CDR3 DNA: TGCAGTGCTAGAGGTCCCGGGGGGACCAATTCACACCTCCACTTT.

At least ten counts were recorded for this clonotype. This chain joins TRBV5-1 and TRBJ2-5; 10 bases match TRBD2. The CDR3 is made up of 17 amino acids. After removal of 4 bases from V and 2 bases from J, the junction contained 11 bases not matched to a gene. The germline gives CDR1 SGHRS, CDR2 YFSETQ. The CDR3 DNA reads as TGCGCCAGCAGCCGGCAGAGGACTAGCGGCACACAAGAGACCCAGTACTTC. It codes for CASSRQRTSGTQETQYF.

The chain links TRBV20-1 to TRBJ2-7; 10 bases are a match to TRBD1. The CDR3 is 16 amino acids. Germline V gene data show CDR1 as DFQATT and CDR2 as SNEGSKA (reference sequence). Trimming removed 0 bases from V and 3 bases from J; junction bases left unmatched: 8. The CDR3 DNA follows: TGCAGTGCTAGAGATCTTGGGACAGGGGTTGACTACGAGCAGTACTTC. It translates to CSARDLGTGVDYEQYF.

This clonotype was counted a few times. The rearrangement links TRBV27 to TRBJ1-2, with no clear D. The CDR3 is 12 residues long. The V gene lost 4 bases and the J gene lost 7 bases, with 10 bases spanning the gap. Germline values: CDR1 MNHEY, CDR2 SMNVEV (reference sequence). The CDR3 DNA reads TGTGCCAGCAGTTCCCCGGCTGGTGGCTACACCTTC. Protein product: CASSSPAGGYTF.

This CDR3 reads CASSLGGLAGDEQYF. In DNA form, the CDR3 reads TGTGCCAGCAGTTTGGGTGGACTAGCGGGAGACGAGCAGTACTTC. J is TRBJ2-7 and V is TRBV12-3 or TRBV12-4, with 13 bases fitting TRBD2. This CDR3 comprises 15 residues. J lost 5 bases, V lost 3 bases, and 4 bases had no gene match.

This clonotype was picked up many times. This chain links TRBV12-3 or TRBV12-4 with TRBJ1-2; the match to TRBD1 covers 7 bases. This CDR3 is built from 15 residues. With 6 bases clipped from V and 0 bases from J, the junction kept 7 bases outside the gene matches. This CDR3 reads CASRRTGEANYGYTF. The CDR3, as DNA: TGTGCCAGCAGACGAACAGGGGAAGCTAACTATGGCTACACCTTC.